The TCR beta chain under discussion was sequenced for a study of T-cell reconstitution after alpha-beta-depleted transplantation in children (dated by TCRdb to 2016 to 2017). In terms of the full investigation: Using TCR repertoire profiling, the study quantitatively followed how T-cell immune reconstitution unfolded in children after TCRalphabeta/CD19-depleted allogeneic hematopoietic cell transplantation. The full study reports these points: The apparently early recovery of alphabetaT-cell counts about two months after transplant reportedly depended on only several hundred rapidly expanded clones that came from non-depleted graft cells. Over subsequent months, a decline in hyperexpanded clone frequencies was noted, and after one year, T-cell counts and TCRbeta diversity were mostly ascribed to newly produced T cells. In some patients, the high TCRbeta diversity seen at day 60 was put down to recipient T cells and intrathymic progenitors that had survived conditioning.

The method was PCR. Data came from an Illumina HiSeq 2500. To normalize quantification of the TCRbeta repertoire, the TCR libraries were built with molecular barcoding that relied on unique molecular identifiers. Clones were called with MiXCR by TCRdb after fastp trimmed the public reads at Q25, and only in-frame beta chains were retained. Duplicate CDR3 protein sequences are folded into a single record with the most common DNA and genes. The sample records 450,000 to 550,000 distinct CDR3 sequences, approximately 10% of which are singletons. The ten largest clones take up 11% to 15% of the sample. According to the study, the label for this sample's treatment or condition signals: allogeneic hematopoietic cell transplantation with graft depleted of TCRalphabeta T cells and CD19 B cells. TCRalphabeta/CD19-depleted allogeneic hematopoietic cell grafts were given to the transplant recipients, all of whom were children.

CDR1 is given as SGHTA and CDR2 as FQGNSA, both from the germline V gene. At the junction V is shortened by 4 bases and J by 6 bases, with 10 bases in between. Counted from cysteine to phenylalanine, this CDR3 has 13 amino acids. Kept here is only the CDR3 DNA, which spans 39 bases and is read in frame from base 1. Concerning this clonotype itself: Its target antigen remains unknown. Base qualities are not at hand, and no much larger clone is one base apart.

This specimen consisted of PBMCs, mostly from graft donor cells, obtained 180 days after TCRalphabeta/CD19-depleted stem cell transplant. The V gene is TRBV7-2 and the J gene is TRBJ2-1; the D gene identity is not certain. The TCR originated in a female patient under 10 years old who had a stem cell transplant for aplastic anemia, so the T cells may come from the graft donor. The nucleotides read TGTGCCAGCAGCTCGACTGTTGGCAATGAGCAGTTCTTC. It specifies CASSSTVGNEQFF.